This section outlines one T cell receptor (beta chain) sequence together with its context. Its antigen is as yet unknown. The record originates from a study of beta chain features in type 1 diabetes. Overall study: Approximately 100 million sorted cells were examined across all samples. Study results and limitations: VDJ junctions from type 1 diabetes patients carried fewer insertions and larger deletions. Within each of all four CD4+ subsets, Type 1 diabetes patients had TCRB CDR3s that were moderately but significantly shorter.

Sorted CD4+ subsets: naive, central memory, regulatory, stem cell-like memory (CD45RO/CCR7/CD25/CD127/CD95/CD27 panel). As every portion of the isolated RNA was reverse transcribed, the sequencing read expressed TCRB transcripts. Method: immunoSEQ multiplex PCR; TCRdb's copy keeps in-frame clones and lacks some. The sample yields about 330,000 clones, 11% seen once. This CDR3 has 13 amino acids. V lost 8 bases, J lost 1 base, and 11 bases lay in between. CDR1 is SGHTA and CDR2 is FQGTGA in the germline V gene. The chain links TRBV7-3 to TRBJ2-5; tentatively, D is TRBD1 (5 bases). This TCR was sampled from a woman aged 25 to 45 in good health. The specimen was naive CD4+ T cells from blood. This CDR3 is CASARGAQETQYF. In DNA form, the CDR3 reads TGTGCCAGCGCGCGTGGGGCCCAAGAGACCCAGTACTTC.